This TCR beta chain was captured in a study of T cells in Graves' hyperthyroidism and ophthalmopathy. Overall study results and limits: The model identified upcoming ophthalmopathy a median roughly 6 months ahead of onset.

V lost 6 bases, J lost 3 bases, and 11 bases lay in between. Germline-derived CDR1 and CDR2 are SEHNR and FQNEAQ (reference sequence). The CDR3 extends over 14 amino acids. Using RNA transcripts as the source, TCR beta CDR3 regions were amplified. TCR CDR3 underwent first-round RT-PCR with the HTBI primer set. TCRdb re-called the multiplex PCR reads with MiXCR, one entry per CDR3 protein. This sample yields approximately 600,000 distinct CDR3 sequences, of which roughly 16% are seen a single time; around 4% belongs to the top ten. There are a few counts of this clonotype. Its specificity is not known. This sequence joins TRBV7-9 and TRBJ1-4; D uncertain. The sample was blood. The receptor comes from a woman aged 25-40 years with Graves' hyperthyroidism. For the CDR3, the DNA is TGTGCCAGCAGGCCGGGGAAGCCTAATGAAAAACTGTTTTTT. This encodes CASRPGKPNEKLFF.